This is a list of T cell receptor beta chains from one sample in a study of cytomegalovirus exposure and HLA in healthy donors. TCRdb's copy holds only in-frame clones and misses some; the assay was immunoSEQ multiplex PCR. The sample lists some 180,000 clones, 80% to 90% occurring once. The sample comprised PBMCs. These receptors came from a man aged 35 to 55 in good health and CMV-seropositive. Each CDR3 is given with its conserved first and last residue. The D gene is left open where the match is weak. Clone size is shown for a subset of rows, as once, few, many or a class of expanded clone.

NA | TRBJ2-7 | TRBV5-1 | NA | TGCGCCAGCAGCCCACAGGGCTACGAGCAGTACTTC | CASSPQGYEQYF
NA | TRBJ1-1 | TRBV10-3 | once | TGTGCCATCAGTGGACACGGGGCGGGGGCTTTCTTT | CAISGHGAGAFF
TRBD2 | TRBJ2-3 | TRBV7-9 | NA | TGTGCCAGCAGCGGTAGCGGGAGGTACATAGATACGCAGTATTTT | CASSGSGRYIDTQYF
NA | TRBJ2-7 | TRBV28 | NA | TGTGCCAGCAGTCCTTCCCTAGGGGACACCGACTACGAGCAGTACTTC | CASSPSLGDTDYEQYF
NA | TRBJ1-1 | TRBV19 | NA | TGTGCCAGTAGTGTGGGAGGAATGAACACTGAAGCTTTCTTT | CASSVGGMNTEAFF
NA | TRBJ1-1 | TRBV30 | NA | TGTGCCTGGAGTGTATGGACGCTAAGCGGGAGACCGGACATCTCCACTGAAGCTTTCTTT | CAWSVWTLSGRPDISTEAFF
NA | TRBJ1-2 | TRBV5-1 | NA | TGCGCCAGCAGCCCGGATCCGGGATCTAACTATGGCTACACCTTC | CASSPDPGSNYGYTF
NA | TRBJ2-2 | TRBV27 | NA | TGTGCCAGCCAACCACGGGGCGGGATGAACACCGGGGAGCTGTTTTTT | CASQPRGGMNTGELFF
TRBD2 | TRBJ2-3 | TRBV5-1 | NA | TGCGCCAGCAGCACCCGACTAGCGGGAGTAGGCGGGTTAGATACGCAGTATTTT | CASSTRLAGVGGLDTQYF
NA | TRBJ1-1 | TRBV6-6 | few | TGTGCCAGCAGTTACTCAAGCGTTGAAGCTTTCTTT | CASSYSSVEAFF
NA | TRBJ2-2 | TRBV7-2 | NA | TGTGCCAGCAGCTTAGACGCAGGGCAAGGGACCGGGGAGCTGTTTTTT | CASSLDAGQGTGELFF
TRBD1 | TRBJ1-6 | TRBV7-2 | NA | TGTGCCAGCAGCCGCACGGGACAGGGAAATTCACCCCTCCACTTT | CASSRTGQGNSPLHF
TRBD1 | TRBJ1-1 | TRBV7-9 | once | TGTGCCAGCAGCTTAGGTAGCATCCGGCAGGGGGCGGTAAGCACTGAAGCTTTCTTT | CASSLGSIRQGAVSTEAFF
TRBD2 | TRBJ2-1 | TRBV6-1 | NA | TGTGCCAGCAGTGAAGCCGGACTAGTGCAGTTCTTC | CASSEAGLVQFF
NA | TRBJ1-1 | TRBV6-5 | NA | TGTGCCAGCAGGCGGAGGGGTTGGGATGAAGCTTTCTTT | CASRRRGWDEAFF
NA | TRBJ2-2 | TRBV4-1 | NA | TGCGCCAGCAGCCAAGGAGGTCTCGGCACCGGGGAGCTGTTTTTT | CASSQGGLGTGELFF
NA | TRBJ1-5 | TRBV25-1 | NA | TGTGCCAGCAGTGAACAAGAGGGGGGCAATCAGCCCCAGCATTTT | CASSEQEGGNQPQHF
NA | TRBJ1-1 | TRBV19 | NA | TGTGCCAGTAGTATAGAAGGGGGTCAGGGAATCATGAACACTGAAGCTTTCTTT | CASSIEGGQGIMNTEAFF
NA | TRBJ1-4 | TRBV6-6 | NA | TGTGCCAGCAACGGAGGGTCCTATAATGAAAAACTGTTTTTT | CASNGGSYNEKLFF
TRBD2 | TRBJ2-7 | TRBV5-1 | NA | TGCGCCAGCAGCTTTGGACTAGCGGCCTCCTACGAGCAGTACTTC | CASSFGLAASYEQYF
NA | TRBJ1-1 | TRBV2 | NA | TGTGCCAGCAGTGACCTCGACCCGGGATGTTTT | CASSDLDPGCF
NA | TRBJ2-2 | TRBV9 | NA | TGTGCCAGCAGCCCTTTGATTACTCTCCTGAACACCGGGGAGCTGTTTTTT | CASSPLITLLNTGELFF
NA | TRBJ2-7 | TRBV27 | once | TGTGCCAGCAGTCCCGGTCACACGGGGTACGAGCAGTACTTC | CASSPGHTGYEQYF
NA | TRBJ2-5 | TRBV6-1 | few | TGTGCCAGCAATATTAACCAAGAGACCCAGTACTTC | CASNINQETQYF
NA | TRBJ2-1 | TRBV7-2 | NA | TGTGCCAGCAGTCCACAGGGATCCGACAATGAGCAGTTCTTC | CASSPQGSDNEQFF
NA | TRBJ2-1 | TRBV9 | NA | TGTGCCAGCAGCGTAGGAGGCCCTCGCCTTGAGCAGTTCTTC | CASSVGGPRLEQFF
NA | TRBJ2-2 | TRBV5-6 | once | TGTGCCAGCAGCGAAAGGAAGGACAGCGCGAACACCGGGGAGCTGTTTTTT | CASSERKDSANTGELFF
NA | TRBJ2-5 | TRBV13 | NA | TGTGCCAGCAGCTTAGGGGACTCCGTAGATTATGGGACCCAGTACTTC | CASSLGDSVDYGTQYF
TRBD2 | TRBJ2-2 | TRBV7-8 | NA | TGTGCCAGCACCAATTTGGGGACTAACCTTCCGGGGGAGCTGTTTTTT | CASTNLGTNLPGELFF
TRBD2 | TRBJ2-1 | TRBV14 | NA | TGTGCCAGCAGCCAGGGACTAGCGGGAGGCTCAATTGAGCAGTTCTTC | CASSQGLAGGSIEQFF
TRBD2 | TRBJ2-1 | TRBV30 | once | TGTGCCTGGAAACTAGCGGGGTTCTACAATGAGCAGTTCTTC | CAWKLAGFYNEQFF
NA | TRBJ1-1 | TRBV19 | NA | TGTGCCAGTAGTGCTGGACAGCCATTGAACACTGAAGCTTTCTTT | CASSAGQPLNTEAFF